The entry below gives a single T cell receptor (beta chain) sequence along with its context. The data stem from a study of CD8 T cells in ankylosing spondylitis. Trimming removed 5 bases from V and 4 bases from J; junction bases left unmatched: 7. The length of the CDR3 is 14 residues. In germline, CDR1 is MNHNS, CDR2 SASEGT. TCRdb redid the calling of the 5' RACE reads with MiXCR, one entry per CDR3 protein. Found here are some 200,000 distinct CDR3 sequences, under 30% of them singletons; the top ten hold just over 6.5%. The chain is built from TRBV6-1 and TRBJ1-1, with 7 nucleotides matching TRBD1. The sample taken for sequencing was blood, either unsorted or a sorted T cell fraction (not recorded which). This sequence originates from a male donor with ankylosing spondylitis or in good health (not recorded which). The CDR3 region is CASSLIPGGTEAFF. The DNA of the CDR3 is TGTGCCAGCAGTCTCATACCAGGGGGCACTGAAGCTTTCTTT.